Below are 29 T cell receptor beta chains sequenced from a single sample in a study of technical replicates of blood from a handful of donors. Profiled with immunoSEQ multiplex PCR; TCRdb holds only in-frame clones, not every one. The repertoire has 58,000 or so clones, 70% to 90% of them found once; the top ten carry 5.1%. Sequencing was carried out using PBMCs. These receptors came from a human donor in good health. Some clones in this sample may be carry-over from other donors' samples.

This sequence joins TRBV9 and TRBJ1-4; no reliable D call. Trimming left V 4 bases short and J 0 bases short, with 10 bases between. Germline assignment: CDR1 SGDLS and CDR2 YYNGEE. CDR3 length: 15 amino acids. Here the CDR3 DNA reads TGTGCCAGCAGCCCTCACTCTGCAACTAATGAAAAACTGTTTTTT. Translation: CASSPHSATNEKLFF.

The gene calls are TRBV5-6 and TRBJ1-1, with unresolved D. The V end was cut by 0 bases, the J end by 11 bases, with 14 bases between. The CDR3 runs 13 residues. CDR1 is SGHDT and CDR2 is YYEEEE in the germline V gene. CDR3 nucleotide sequence: TGTGCCAGCAGCTTGGGGCAGGTAGCGCGGGCTTTCTTT. Protein product: CASSLGQVARAFF.

The chain is built from TRBV2 and TRBJ1-1; 8 positions match TRBD1. Per the germline V gene, CDR1 is SNHLY and CDR2 is FYNNEI. The V and J ends lost 5 bases and 8 bases, in that order; junction bases with no gene match: 7. The CDR3 length is 13 residues. The CDR3: CASSNTGQGEAFF. The DNA for the CDR3 is TGTGCCAGCAGTAACACCGGACAGGGCGAAGCTTTCTTT. The full variable domain, completed using reference TRBV2 and TRBJ1-1, is EPEVTQTPSHQVTQMGQEVILRCVPISNHLYFYWYRQILGQKVEFLVSFYNNEISEKSEIFDDQFSVERPDGSNFTLKIRSTKLEDSAMYFCASSNTGQGEAFFGQGTRLTVV.

CDR3 coding DNA: TGTGCCAGCAGCCCCGCTAGCGGGAGCTACCACACAGATACGCAGTATTTT. This translates into CASSPASGSYHTDTQYF. The chain joins TRBV4-2 to TRBJ2-3; TRBD2 agrees at 10 bases. Germline V gene sequence: CDR1 LGHNA, CDR2 YNFKEQ. This CDR3 spans 17 amino acids. With V trimmed by 4 bases and J by 2 bases, 9 bases remained unmatched.

The CDR3 region is CASRSSTGYEQYF. The CDR3 DNA follows: TGCGCCAGCAGATCTTCCACAGGCTACGAGCAGTACTTC. The V gene is TRBV5-1, the J gene TRBJ2-7; TRBD1 might be the D (5 bases). Trimming stripped 5 bases from V and 3 bases from J, with 12 bases between. The germline gives CDR1 SGHRS, CDR2 YFSETQ. The CDR3 contains 13 residues.

The chain is built from TRBV5-4 and TRBJ1-6, with 9 bases aligning to TRBD1. CDR3 length: 15 residues. V shed 3 bases, J shed 7 bases, and the junction held 5 bases outside the gene matches. Germline V gives CDR1 SGHNT, CDR2 YYREEE (reference sequence). CDR3 amino acids: CASSYAGTGNSPLHF. CDR3 in DNA: TGTGCCAGCAGCTACGCCGGGACAGGGAATTCACCCCTCCACTTT.

This clone was seen repeatedly, ten times or more. This sequence joins TRBV19 and TRBJ1-2, with TRBD1 identical over 8 bases. The ends lost 6 bases at V and 8 bases at J; junction bases unmatched: 11. The length of the CDR3 is 14 residues. CDR1 is LNHDA and CDR2 is SQIVND in the germline V gene (reference sequence). CDR3: CASRADRDSGGYTF. CDR3 DNA: TGTGCCAGTAGAGCGGACAGGGATTCGGGAGGCTACACCTTC. Together with reference TRBV19 and TRBJ1-2, the CDR3 gives the full variable domain: DGGITQSPKYLFRKEGQNVTLSCEQNLNHDAMYWYRQDPGQGLRLIYYSQIVNDFQKGDIAEGYSVSREKKESFPLTVTSAQKNPTAFYLCASRADRDSGGYTFGSGTRLTVV.

The chain links TRBV21-1 to TRBJ2-7; the D call in the table, TRBD2, was not verified against the DNA. TRBV21-1 is an annotated pseudogene. The CDR3 totals 13 residues. The chain's CDR3 is CASRTGLYYEQYF. In DNA form, the CDR3 reads TGTGCCAGCAGAACGGGACTGTACTACGAGCAGTACTTC.

This clone was found once. The chain carries TRBV18 and TRBJ1-1; D remains unclear. The CDR3 length is 13 residues. Per the germline V gene, CDR1 is KGHSH and CDR2 is LQKENI. The V end was cut by 3 bases, the J end by 0 bases, with 5 bases between. CDR3 coding DNA: TGTGCCAGCTCACCCCTACTGAACACTGAAGCTTTCTTT. Translation: CASSPLLNTEAFF. Full variable domain (remainder filled in from reference TRBV18 and TRBJ1-1): NAGVMQNPRHLVRRRGQEARLRCSPMKGHSHVYWYRQLPEEGLKFMVYLQKENIIDESGMPKERFSAEFPKEGPSILRIQQVVRGDSAAYFCASSPLLNTEAFFGQGTRLTVV.

The J gene is TRBJ2-7, the V gene TRBV4-3; D uncertain. The CDR3 contains 15 residues. The V end lost 0 bases, the J end lost 2 bases, and 11 bases lay between the germline ends. The germline V gene encodes CDR1 LGHNA and CDR2 YSLEER. The CDR3 here is CASSQDTRRTYEQYF. For the CDR3, the DNA is TGCGCCAGCAGCCAAGATACTCGGCGGACCTACGAGCAGTACTTC.

The chain employs TRBV7-8 and TRBJ1-1; TRBD1 might be the D (5 bases). Trimming cost V 4 bases and J 5 bases, with 8 bases left between them. This CDR3 has 12 amino acids. Germline V gives CDR1 SGHVS, CDR2 FQNEAQ. The CDR3, as DNA: TGTGCCAGCAGCTCGGGGGGGACTGAAGCTTTCTTT. It translates to CASSSGGTEAFF.

This clone is deemed medium-sized. At the DNA level, this CDR3 is encoded by other sequences in the same sample as well. The chain couples TRBV5-1 to TRBJ2-1; D perhaps matches TRBD2 (5 bases). Germline CDR1 reads SGHRS; CDR2 reads YFSETQ. V was trimmed by 0 bases and J by 6 bases, leaving 7 bases between them. The CDR3 covers 13 residues. The CDR3 DNA reads as TGCGCCAGCAGCTTGGCGGGGATCAATGAGCAGTTCTTC. Translated: CASSLAGINEQFF.

The chain uses TRBV7-2 and TRBJ1-2; unclear D gene. The V gene's germline CDR1 is SGHTA and CDR2 FQGNSA. This CDR3 spans 14 amino acids. Trimming removed 1 base from V and 3 bases from J, with 9 bases in between. CDR3 residues: CASSLELTDYGYTF. The CDR3 bases are TGTGCCAGCAGCTTAGAGCTTACGGACTATGGCTACACCTTC.

The chain is built from TRBV5-3 and TRBJ2-1; 11 bases line up with TRBD2. TRBV5-3 is flagged as an ORF with uncertain function. The CDR3 is made up of 15 amino acids. V was clipped by 4 bases and J by 5 bases; unmatched bases: 5. CDR3 in DNA: TGTGCCAGAAGCCCACTAGCGGGGGACAACAATGAGCAGTTCTTC. Protein product: CARSPLAGDNNEQFF.

The chain couples TRBV2 to TRBJ1-2; D unresolved. The CDR3 loop spans 13 amino acids. Trimming pared 6 bases from V and 2 bases from J, leaving 10 bases between. Germline CDR1 reads SNHLY; CDR2 reads FYNNEI. The CDR3: CASRGPENYGYTF. The CDR3 nucleotides read TGTGCCAGCAGGGGCCCCGAAAACTATGGCTACACCTTC.

V gene TRBV6-5 combines with J gene TRBJ2-5, with TRBD1 as a possible D gene (6 bases). V lost 2 bases to trimming and J lost 2 bases, with 9 bases between them. The CDR3 has 14 residues. Germline V CDR1 and CDR2: MNHEY, SVGAGI. CDR3 loop: CASSYGGRQETQYF. The CDR3 DNA reads as TGTGCCAGCAGTTACGGGGGCAGGCAAGAGACCCAGTACTTC.

This clone was seen a handful of times. The chain combines TRBV2 with TRBJ1-5; D perhaps matches TRBD1 (5 bases). CDR3 length: 16 residues. Germline V gives CDR1 SNHLY, CDR2 FYNNEI. V lost 6 bases, J lost 0 bases, and 15 bases lay in between. The CDR3 reads CASRDPQGYSNQPQHF. The CDR3 coding sequence is TGTGCCAGCAGAGACCCTCAGGGTTATAGCAATCAGCCCCAGCATTTT.

The rearrangement links TRBV5-1 to TRBJ2-3; 13 bases line up with TRBD2. Germline trimming cut 4 bases from V and 2 bases from J; bases unmatched to any gene: 7. The CDR3 is 17 amino acids. Germline lookup yields CDR1 SGHRS and CDR2 YFSETQ. Here the CDR3 reads CASSPGTSGDFTDTQYF. Written as DNA, the CDR3 is TGCGCCAGCAGCCCCGGGACTAGCGGGGACTTCACAGATACGCAGTATTTT.

This sequence joins TRBV19 and TRBJ2-1; TRBD1 agrees at 7 bases. The CDR3 covers 13 residues. The germline gives CDR1 LNHDA, CDR2 SQIVND (reference sequence). With V trimmed by 5 bases and J by 3 bases, 1 base remained unmatched. CDR3: CASSHRGYNEQFF. Written as DNA, the CDR3 is TGTGCCAGTAGTCACAGGGGCTACAATGAGCAGTTCTTC.

The chain employs TRBV19 and TRBJ2-1, with D possibly matching TRBD2 (5 bases). The CDR3 runs 12 residues. Germline CDR1 LNHDA, CDR2 SQIVND (reference sequence). The DNA for the CDR3 is TGTTTAGGAAAGGGAGTGCGGAATGAGCAGTTCTTC. Amino acid sequence: CLGKGVRNEQFF.

V gene TRBV2 combines with J gene TRBJ2-5, with D uncertain. Trimming removed 5 bases from V and 0 bases from J, with 7 bases in between. CDR3 size: 13 residues. CDR1 SNHLY and CDR2 FYNNEI come from the germline V gene. CDR3 nucleotides: TGTGCCAGCAGTTGGAGTTACCAAGAGACCCAGTACTTC. Translating it yields CASSWSYQETQYF. The whole variable domain, remainder taken from reference TRBV2 and TRBJ2-5, is EPEVTQTPSHQVTQMGQEVILRCVPISNHLYFYWYRQILGQKVEFLVSFYNNEISEKSEIFDDQFSVERPDGSNFTLKIRSTKLEDSAMYFCASSWSYQETQYFGPGTRLLVL.

This rearrangement joins TRBV30 to TRBJ2-5; 12 nucleotides align to TRBD1. Germline V gene lookup returns CDR1 GTSNPN and CDR2 SVGIG (reference sequence). V lost 3 bases, J lost 2 bases, and 4 bases stayed unmatched. The CDR3 covers 15 residues. CDR3 coding DNA: TGTGCCTGGAGCCGGGACAGGGGGCGTCAAGAGACCCAGTACTTC. Amino acids: CAWSRDRGRQETQYF.

The CDR3 DNA reads as TGTGCCAGCAGCCCGGACAGGGCTTCCTACAATGAGCAGTTCTTC. Translating it yields CASSPDRASYNEQFF. The chain carries TRBV11-1 and TRBJ2-1; TRBD1 agrees at 8 bases. From germline, CDR1 is SGHAT and CDR2 FQDESV (reference sequence). This CDR3 has 15 amino acids. The ends lost 5 bases at V and 1 base at J; junction bases unmatched: 4.

This chain connects TRBV15 to TRBJ2-7, with D possibly TRBD1 on 5 matching bases. Germline CDR1 is LNHNV and CDR2 is YYDKDF (reference sequence). V was cut by 2 bases and J by 5 bases, with 10 bases left in between. The CDR3 consists of 13 residues. The CDR3 DNA reads as TGTGCCACCAGCAGATCTATAGGGGACGAGCAGTACTTC. Protein: CATSRSIGDEQYF.

This rearrangement joins TRBV9 to TRBJ2-7, with 13 bases aligning to TRBD2. The trim removed 3 bases at V and 2 bases at J, leaving 5 bases unmatched. The CDR3 is made up of 16 amino acids. Germline CDR1 reads SGDLS; CDR2 reads YYNGEE. CDR3 amino acids: CASSASTSGRPYEQYF. Written as DNA, the CDR3 is TGTGCCAGCAGCGCCTCGACTAGCGGGAGGCCCTACGAGCAGTACTTC. The full variable domain, in which reference TRBV9 and TRBJ2-7 provide the parts outside the CDR3, is DSGVTQTPKHLITATGQRVTLRCSPRSGDLSVYWYQQSLDQGLQFLIQYYNGEERAKGNILERFSAQQFPDLHSELNLSSLELGDSALYFCASSASTSGRPYEQYFGPGTRLTVT.

The V call is TRBV7-9, the J call TRBJ1-3; D call uncertain. Trimming left V 1 base short and J 0 bases short, with 10 bases between. The CDR3 consists of 16 residues. The V gene's germline CDR1 is SEHNR and CDR2 FQNEAQ (reference sequence). The CDR3 DNA reads TGTGCCAGCAGCTTAGAACTTAGTAGCTCTGGAAACACCATATATTTT. Translated, it gives CASSLELSSSGNTIYF.

V gene TRBV4-1 combines with J gene TRBJ2-6; 10 positions match TRBD2. Germline-derived CDR1 and CDR2 are MGHRA and YSYEKL. With V trimmed by 4 bases and J by 0 bases, 12 bases remained unmatched. CDR3 length: 20 amino acids. CDR3 in amino acids: CASSPLRWLAGVSGANVLTF. The CDR3 DNA follows: TGCGCCAGCAGCCCCCTTCGATGGCTAGCGGGGGTCTCTGGGGCCAACGTCCTGACTTTC.

The chain joins TRBV5-1 to TRBJ2-2; 7 bases fit TRBD2. Germline CDR1 SGHRS, CDR2 YFSETQ. The CDR3 has 15 amino acids. With V trimmed by 1 base and J by 1 base, 1 base remained unmatched. The CDR3: CASSLSSGNTGELFF. The CDR3 DNA reads TGCGCCAGCAGCTTGTCTAGCGGGAACACCGGGGAGCTGTTTTTT.

This chain uses TRBV21-1 with TRBJ1-2. TRBV21-1 is a pseudogene. The CDR3 loop spans 14 amino acids. This CDR3 is CASSNPRAEGSYTF. CDR3 in DNA: TGTGCCAGCAGCAATCCACGGGCGGAGGGGAGCTACACCTTC.